The subject of this entry is one TCR beta chain. In its sample, this clone was seen a few times. It lacks a known antigen. Base qualities are missing; no much larger clone stands one base away. After removal of 2 bases from V and 11 bases from J, the junction retains 8 bases not matched to a gene. CDR1 and CDR2 were assigned from the germline V gene as MGHDK and SYGVNS. CDR3 length: 13 amino acids, cysteine to phenylalanine. The CDR3 DNA has 39 bases and is translated from base 1. The sample belongs to a study of cytomegalovirus exposure and HLA in healthy donors (dated by TCRdb to 2017 to 2019). Describing the broader study: According to an earlier analysis of a few hundred of the donors, some 170 million T cells yielded 120 million or so unique TCR beta sequences and 250 to 350 Gb of sequence data. To predict cytomegalovirus infection status, the study brought together high-throughput TCR immunosequencing, statistical association of individual TCRs with disease status, and machine learning. HLA typing included class I and class II loci at four-digit resolution. Rather than drawing on any new phenotypic data, the later analysis identified candidate immune exposures from TCR beta sequences and the way those sequences occurred across donors. In a later analysis, previously published TCR beta repertoires from several hundred donors were re-analyzed and high-resolution HLA genotyping was added so that TCR occurrence patterns could be studied. Four or five DR-DQ haplotypes were handled as single units for association and clustering because linkage in the cohort was strong. Among roughly 400 genotyped donors of the cohort, an average of approximately 230,000 unique TCR beta nucleotide sequences were sequenced per donor, roughly 20% of them non-productive. Along with the roughly 700-subject first cohort, a separate validation cohort of over a hundred different subjects was used. To decide whether each TCR beta V gene segment behaved as functional or pseudogenic, an earlier analysis of approximately 620 of the donors relied on high-throughput TCR beta sequencing. The study used immunosequencing to profile the T cell repertoires of 666 subjects and linked those repertoires to cytomegalovirus serostatus. A later genetic analysis used genome-wide SNP genotypes for about 65% of the roughly 670 donors, treating that subset as a discovery cohort. The number of donors typed differed by locus, with 629-630 for A, B, C, DRB1 and DQB1, around 500 for DQA1, 600 to 610 for DPA1, and around 430 for DPB1. Every repertoire in the discovery cohort had been generated on one and the same sequencing platform. An early release that covered approximately 600 HLA-typed donors contained approximately 300 gigabases of sequencing data and around 80 million unique TCR sequences. Donor age, sex, ethnicity and CMV serostatus were compiled alongside the repertoire data. Of the roughly 420 genotyped donors, over 80% were placed in the genetic ancestry cluster associated with self-reported Caucasian donors. The aim of the study was to test whether cataloging public T cell receptors could identify signatures of past pathogen exposure. General conclusions and limits of the study: In a later genetic analysis, a missense DCLRE1C variant was associated with V-gene and J-gene trimming of TCR beta chains, and the association was replicated in an independent cohort. Roughly uniform sequencing depth across donors was assumed in presence/absence analyses, although this assumption may not hold. In an earlier analysis of about 600 of the donors, most TCR beta V segments appeared in productive rearrangements about 87% or about 30% of the time, broadly matching IMGT annotations. HLA typing was unavailable for some donors at each locus, so association tests used only the typed subset. When HLA alleles, especially DR and DQ, strongly co-occurred, attributing TCR associations to individual alleles was difficult. A later analysis reported that several top co-occurrence clusters appeared linked to parvovirus B19, influenza, CMV and Epstein-Barr virus. In vitro tests confirmed that a few of the cytomegalovirus-associated TCR beta chains recognize cytomegalovirus antigens. At a false discovery rate of 0.05, a later analysis linked 16,951 TCR beta sequences to specific HLA alleles. In a later analysis, TCR association rates were found to vary across HLA loci, with the most associated TCRs seen for DRB1 alleles and the fewest for HLA-C alleles. Some IMGT-functional V segments, including TRBV6-2 and TRBV6-3, could not be told apart with the 87-base-pair reads, so those segments were excluded. A cluster of highly shared sequence variants was judged likely to represent a technical artifact of the sequencing pipeline. Compared with the roughly 710-donor mean, donors in an Asian-associated ancestry cluster had fewer N-insertions in productive TCRs, according to a later genetic analysis. For the cohort, immune exposure information was limited to CMV serostatus. Linkage disequilibrium might explain the correlated functional status among segregating V segments, but an unknown experimental factor could not be ruled out. The authors suggested that the approach could potentially be extended to other disease states and immunological phenotypes. Compared with equally common non-associated chains, HLA-associated TCR beta chains in a later analysis were more clonally expanded and had lower generation probabilities. Most CMV-associated TCR beta chains appeared to be HLA-restricted in a later analysis, and the HLA associations seemed to be driven largely by CMV exposure. This cohort had only TCR beta chains sequenced, and the lack of alpha or paired-chain data limited which features could be detected. In both the original and validation cohorts, the classifier was reported to diagnose cytomegalovirus status with high specificity and sensitivity. Most TCR sequences were seen in very few donors, while some public TCRs were found in many individuals. A further reported finding was that TCR beta sequences accurately predicted the HLA-A and HLA-B alleles for most subjects in the first cohort. Some 15 rarely observed V segments, including chromosome 9 orphons, were excluded from the earlier analysis of several hundred of the donors because counts were too low. The study gave a list of about 170 TCR beta chains associated with cytomegalovirus.

The cohort was made up of 500 to 850 healthy bone marrow donors. All cohort members were sampled while nominally healthy, although unrecorded immune exposures were likely present. The donor was CMV seronegative and was included in the group of about 400 seronegative cohort members. A peripheral blood sample was provided by each donor, and peripheral blood mononuclear cells were used for TCR beta sequencing. Genomic DNA was extracted from the blood cell samples with the Qiagen DNeasy Blood Extraction Kit. The library was obtained by the immunoSEQ multiplex PCR assay. A mixture of 60 forward primers for TCR Vbeta segments and 13 reverse primers for TCR Jbeta segments was used in the multiplex PCR. The CDR3 region of rearranged TCR beta genes was amplified from genomic DNA with a multiplex PCR assay. The Illumina HiSeq System was used to sequence the amplified TCR beta libraries as 87-base-pair reads. The authors' pipeline ran thus. In a later analysis, approximately 74 million unique TCR beta chains were counted across the roughly 670 repertoires, and about 9.9 million of these chains were shared by at least two donors. A nearest-neighbor algorithm error-corrected the raw reads and collapsed the reads into unique sequences, merging closely related sequences to remove PCR and sequencing errors. To assign V, D and J gene segments, CDR3 sequences were aligned to IMGT reference sequences. Each retained sequence needed at least a six-nucleotide match to both a V gene segment and a J gene segment. A rearrangement counted as productive if the CDR3 had no stop codons and remained in frame with V and J, and every other rearrangement counted as non-productive. Following IMGT convention, CDR3 was defined as the stretch from the second conserved V-encoded cysteine up to the conserved J-encoded phenylalanine. In an earlier analysis of more than 550 of the donors, sequences lacking an unambiguous match to a single V gene segment were excluded. In an earlier analysis of 587 of the donors, a V segment was called functional when productive rearrangements were above 56.7%, and segregating when the standard deviation between donors exceeded 5%. A statistical classification framework was built for diagnosing cytomegalovirus status from the catalog of TCR beta chain sequences. V and J gene assignment, in a later analysis, came from comparing TCR nucleotide sequences with IMGT/GENE-DB human TR gene sequences. In a later analysis, CDR3 sequences and most-parsimonious VDJ recombination scenarios were assigned using the TCRdist pipeline. In a later analysis, each TCR beta chain was defined by its CDR3 amino acid sequence together with its V-gene family, and reads lacking a unique V-gene family were excluded. As a way to deal with suspected cross-contamination and a sequencing artifact, a later analysis dropped more than 500 nucleotide sequences that were highly shared and had low generation probability. In a later analysis, a clonal expansion index was calculated for each public chain from normalized within-repertoire ranks of inferred template counts. In a later analysis, generation probabilities were computed with a VDJ recombination model fitted to out-of-frame rearrangements, and the resulting probabilities were checked against IGoR. Hypergeometric tests were used in a later analysis to score TCR-TCR, TCR-HLA and TCR-CMV co-occurrence, with a repertoire-size bias correction applied to the TCR pairs. To estimate false discovery rates, a later analysis permuted the HLA or CMV assignments 20 times. In a later analysis, co-occurring TCRs were grouped using DBSCAN, with TCRdist sequence similarity added in when clustering inside HLA-allele-positive subsets. For co-occurrence clustering, repertoires with fewer than 30,000 or more than 120,000 public chains were excluded, along with several repertoires with anomalous nucleotide sharing. TCRdb's version of the immuneACCESS table is confined to in-frame rearrangements and falls short of the full clone set. An unresolved V gene accounts for under half of the shortfall where checked; the remainder is of unknown origin. D and trimming come from the DNA, and the V and J calls and clone size come from that table. The sample table lists fewer than 200,000 clones, roughly 80% of them with a count of one. The ten most abundant clones make up 4% to 5.5% of the sample.

The V and J genes are TRBV25-1 and TRBJ1-1, with 7 bases aligning to TRBD1. Sequencing was done on a sample of PBMCs. The source of this sequence is a male donor in good health and CMV-seronegative. The bases are TGTGCCAGCAGTGAAACAGGGGCTGGTGGGGCTTTCTTT. Translation gives CASSETGAGGAFF.